This is a list of T cell receptor beta chains from one sample in a study of regulatory T cells in long-lasting Graves disease. MiXCR, run by TCRdb on the multiplex PCR reads, gives a single entry per CDR3 protein. The table records 700,000 or so distinct CDR3 sequences, 25% to 30% of them present only once. The sample consisted of peripheral blood mononuclear cells (PBMCs), taken when the disease was refractory, from a patient treated with antithyroid drugs. The receptors here all came from a female donor with Graves disease. CDR3s include the opening cysteine and the closing phenylalanine or tryptophan. Fields, in order: V gene, D gene, J gene, clone size, CDR3 protein, CDR3 DNA. D genes are given only for firm matches. Clone size, where shown, is once, few, many, or a class for clones that have expanded.

v_gene: TRBV4-1
d_gene: TRBD2
j_gene: TRBJ2-7
abundance: NA
CDR3aa: CASSQEPAGGYEQYF
CDR3nt: TGCGCCAGCAGCCAAGAGCCAGCGGGAGGCTACGAGCAGTACTTC

v_gene: TRBV29-1
d_gene: NA
j_gene: TRBJ2-7
abundance: few
CDR3aa: CSVVVRLSSYEQYF
CDR3nt: TGCAGCGTTGTGGTCAGGTTAAGCTCCTACGAGCAGTACTTC

v_gene: TRBV27
d_gene: NA
j_gene: TRBJ1-1
abundance: many
CDR3aa: CASSLAAGLNTEAFF
CDR3nt: TGTGCCAGCAGCCTCGCGGCAGGGTTGAACACTGAAGCTTTCTTT

v_gene: TRBV6-2/TRBV6-3
d_gene: NA
j_gene: TRBJ1-1
abundance: NA
CDR3aa: CASSYPSTEAFF
CDR3nt: TGTGCCAGCAGTTATCCTTCCACTGAAGCTTTCTTT

v_gene: TRBV7-9
d_gene: TRBD1
j_gene: TRBJ1-1
abundance: NA
CDR3aa: CASSSHLEGAEAFF
CDR3nt: TGTGCCAGCAGCTCCCATCTGGAGGGGGCAGAAGCTTTCTTT

v_gene: TRBV13
d_gene: TRBD1
j_gene: TRBJ2-3
abundance: few
CDR3aa: CASSLKTGARDTQYF
CDR3nt: TGTGCCAGCAGCCTGAAGACAGGGGCGAGAGATACGCAGTATTTT

v_gene: TRBV6-1
d_gene: NA
j_gene: TRBJ2-2
abundance: few
CDR3aa: CASSQTEIRMNTGELFF
CDR3nt: TGTGCCAGCAGTCAAACAGAGATCCGAATGAACACCGGGGAGCTGTTTTTT

v_gene: TRBV6-1
d_gene: NA
j_gene: TRBJ1-2
abundance: NA
CDR3aa: CASRRPGPLNEGYTF
CDR3nt: TGTGCCAGCAGGCGTCCCGGACCTCTTAATGAGGGCTACACCTTC

v_gene: TRBV7-2
d_gene: TRBD1
j_gene: TRBJ2-5
abundance: few
CDR3aa: CASSSTGTAYQETQYF
CDR3nt: TGTGCCAGCAGCTCAACCGGGACAGCGTACCAAGAGACCCAGTACTTC

v_gene: TRBV6-1
d_gene: NA
j_gene: TRBJ1-2
abundance: NA
CDR3aa: CASGSYGNYGYTF
CDR3nt: TGTGCCAGCGGATCCTACGGAAACTATGGCTACACCTTC

v_gene: TRBV2
d_gene: TRBD1
j_gene: TRBJ2-7
abundance: NA
CDR3aa: CASSAGQGSFKYF
CDR3nt: TGTGCCAGCAGCGCCGGACAGGGAAGTTTTAAGTACTTC

v_gene: TRBV10-3
d_gene: NA
j_gene: TRBJ1-3
abundance: NA
CDR3aa: CAIRGTSGPGNTIYF
CDR3nt: TGTGCCATCAGGGGGACTTCAGGGCCTGGAAACACCATATATTTT

v_gene: TRBV20-1
d_gene: TRBD2
j_gene: TRBJ2-3
abundance: NA
CDR3aa: CSATAGAGDTQYF
CDR3nt: TGCAGTGCTACAGCGGGAGCGGGGGATACGCAGTATTTT

v_gene: TRBV7-9
d_gene: NA
j_gene: TRBJ1-6
abundance: NA
CDR3aa: CASSSPVADNSPLHF
CDR3nt: TGTGCCAGCAGCTCGCCCGTGGCAGATAATTCACCCCTCCACTTT

v_gene: TRBV15
d_gene: NA
j_gene: TRBJ1-1
abundance: NA
CDR3aa: CATSRDTGWTEAFF
CDR3nt: TGTGCCACCAGCAGAGATACGGGGTGGACTGAAGCTTTCTTT

v_gene: TRBV10-2
d_gene: NA
j_gene: TRBJ1-5
abundance: NA
CDR3aa: CASSKHRDRGNQPQHF
CDR3nt: TGCGCCAGCAGTAAACACAGGGACCGTGGCAATCAGCCCCAGCATTTT

v_gene: TRBV5-1
d_gene: TRBD1
j_gene: TRBJ1-6
abundance: NA
CDR3aa: CASSMGQSSYNSPLHF
CDR3nt: TGCGCCAGCAGCATGGGACAGAGCTCCTATAATTCACCCCTCCACTTT

v_gene: TRBV5-1
d_gene: NA
j_gene: TRBJ1-1
abundance: NA
CDR3aa: CASSLLTMNTEAFF
CDR3nt: TGCGCCAGCAGCTTGCTGACCATGAACACTGAAGCTTTCTTT

v_gene: TRBV28
d_gene: NA
j_gene: TRBJ1-5
abundance: many
CDR3aa: CASRPQGPGDQPQHF
CDR3nt: TGTGCCAGCAGACCACAGGGCCCTGGGGATCAGCCCCAGCATTTT

v_gene: TRBV19
d_gene: NA
j_gene: TRBJ1-1
abundance: few
CDR3aa: CASSTRTALNTEAFF
CDR3nt: TGTGCCAGTAGTACCCGGACAGCCTTAAACACTGAAGCTTTCTTT

v_gene: TRBV11-2
d_gene: TRBD2
j_gene: TRBJ2-7
abundance: few
CDR3aa: CASSTKASGFFYEQYF
CDR3nt: TGTGCCAGCAGCACTAAGGCTAGCGGTTTTTTCTACGAGCAGTACTTC

v_gene: TRBV3-1
d_gene: TRBD1
j_gene: TRBJ1-4
abundance: NA
CDR3aa: CASSPTGKTEKLFF
CDR3nt: TGTGCCAGCAGCCCGACAGGGAAGACTGAAAAACTGTTTTTT

v_gene: TRBV12-3/TRBV12-4
d_gene: TRBD1
j_gene: TRBJ1-4
abundance: many
CDR3aa: CASSFDPPGTGLAANEKLFF
CDR3nt: TGTGCCAGCAGTTTCGACCCCCCTGGGACAGGGTTAGCGGCTAATGAAAAACTGTTTTTT

v_gene: TRBV27
d_gene: NA
j_gene: TRBJ1-1
abundance: few
CDR3aa: CASSLSSASYTEAFF
CDR3nt: TGTGCCAGCAGTTTATCGTCGGCATCATACACTGAAGCTTTCTTT

v_gene: TRBV25-1
d_gene: NA
j_gene: TRBJ1-2
abundance: NA
CDR3aa: CASSDHPGGGEGYGYTF
CDR3nt: TGTGCCAGCAGTGACCACCCGGGGGGGGGCGAAGGCTATGGCTACACCTTC

v_gene: TRBV28
d_gene: TRBD1
j_gene: TRBJ2-5
abundance: many
CDR3aa: CASSPVGGTGRETQYF
CDR3nt: TGTGCCAGCAGCCCAGTGGGGGGGACAGGGCGAGAGACCCAGTACTTC

v_gene: TRBV6-5
d_gene: NA
j_gene: TRBJ1-2
abundance: NA
CDR3aa: CASSYSAAATYGYTF
CDR3nt: TGTGCCAGCAGTTACTCGGCGGCAGCCACCTATGGCTACACCTTC

v_gene: TRBV10-1
d_gene: TRBD1
j_gene: TRBJ1-3
abundance: few
CDR3aa: CASSEGDSGNTIYF
CDR3nt: TGCGCCAGCAGTGAAGGGGACAGCGGCAACACCATATATTTT

v_gene: TRBV5-1
d_gene: NA
j_gene: TRBJ2-7
abundance: NA
CDR3aa: CASSPVGTAYEQYF
CDR3nt: TGCGCCAGCAGTCCCGTGGGTACGGCCTACGAGCAGTACTTC

v_gene: TRBV18
d_gene: NA
j_gene: TRBJ1-2
abundance: NA
CDR3aa: CASSPDLRDYGYTF
CDR3nt: TGTGCCAGCTCACCCGACCTGAGAGACTATGGCTACACCTTC

v_gene: TRBV28
d_gene: NA
j_gene: TRBJ1-5
abundance: few
CDR3aa: CASTYKPGGQPQHF
CDR3nt: TGTGCCAGCACCTACAAACCGGGCGGTCAGCCCCAGCATTTT

v_gene: TRBV9
d_gene: NA
j_gene: TRBJ1-1
abundance: many
CDR3aa: CASSVWGNTEAFF
CDR3nt: TGTGCCAGCAGTGTCTGGGGGAACACTGAAGCTTTCTTT

v_gene: TRBV12-3/TRBV12-4
d_gene: NA
j_gene: TRBJ1-1
abundance: many
CDR3aa: CASRRSGTEAFF
CDR3nt: TGTGCCAGCAGGCGGTCGGGCACTGAAGCTTTCTTT

v_gene: TRBV5-1
d_gene: NA
j_gene: TRBJ2-2
abundance: NA
CDR3aa: CASSPSHQGRNTGELFF
CDR3nt: TGCGCCAGCAGCCCGAGCCATCAGGGGAGGAACACCGGGGAGCTGTTTTTT

v_gene: TRBV11-1
d_gene: NA
j_gene: TRBJ2-6
abundance: few
CDR3aa: CASSPPGRVLTF
CDR3nt: TGTGCCAGCAGCCCCCCCGGACGCGTCCTGACTTTC

v_gene: TRBV7-3
d_gene: TRBD1
j_gene: TRBJ2-7
abundance: NA
CDR3aa: CASSPVPGQGRRGDEQYF
CDR3nt: TGTGCCAGCTCACCGGTCCCGGGACAGGGGCGCCGGGGCGACGAGCAGTACTTC

v_gene: TRBV28
d_gene: NA
j_gene: TRBJ1-1
abundance: few
CDR3aa: CASSLSSLETEAFF
CDR3nt: TGTGCCAGCAGTTTAAGCTCTCTGGAGACTGAAGCTTTCTTT

v_gene: TRBV30
d_gene: NA
j_gene: TRBJ1-1
abundance: NA
CDR3aa: CAWSPPMNTEAFF
CDR3nt: TGTGCCTGGAGTCCTCCAATGAACACTGAAGCTTTCTTT

v_gene: TRBV12-3/TRBV12-4
d_gene: NA
j_gene: TRBJ1-2
abundance: NA
CDR3aa: CASSLTIGPSNYGYTF
CDR3nt: TGTGCCAGCAGTTTGACTATCGGGCCGAGCAACTATGGCTACACCTTC

v_gene: TRBV4-2
d_gene: NA
j_gene: TRBJ1-6
abundance: NA
CDR3aa: CASSDKRRVNSPLHF
CDR3nt: TGTGCCAGCAGCGACAAGCGCAGGGTAAATTCACCCCTCCACTTT

v_gene: TRBV19
d_gene: NA
j_gene: TRBJ1-2
abundance: NA
CDR3aa: CASSIGGHRGLGRNGYTF
CDR3nt: TGTGCCAGTAGTATAGGGGGCCACCGGGGGCTAGGGCGGAATGGCTACACCTTC

v_gene: TRBV6-1
d_gene: NA
j_gene: TRBJ1-1
abundance: NA
CDR3aa: CASRHGLEGTEAFF
CDR3nt: TGTGCCAGCAGACACGGACTGGAGGGCACTGAAGCTTTCTTT

v_gene: TRBV7-2
d_gene: NA
j_gene: TRBJ1-3
abundance: NA
CDR3aa: CASSLVRRRGNTIYF
CDR3nt: TGTGCCAGCAGCTTAGTTCGGCGAAGGGGAAACACCATATATTTT

v_gene: TRBV28
d_gene: TRBD1
j_gene: TRBJ1-5
abundance: NA
CDR3aa: CASSMTGVGQPQHF
CDR3nt: TGTGCCAGCAGTATGACAGGGGTCGGTCAGCCCCAGCATTTT

v_gene: TRBV12-3/TRBV12-4
d_gene: TRBD1
j_gene: TRBJ2-6
abundance: few
CDR3aa: CASSTGATGANVLTF
CDR3nt: TGTGCCAGCAGTACAGGGGCGACTGGGGCCAACGTCCTGACTTTC

v_gene: TRBV20-1
d_gene: NA
j_gene: TRBJ1-5
abundance: few
CDR3aa: CSARDHGDSNQPQHF
CDR3nt: TGCAGTGCTAGAGATCATGGGGATAGCAATCAGCCCCAGCATTTT

v_gene: TRBV6-2/TRBV6-3
d_gene: NA
j_gene: TRBJ1-2
abundance: NA
CDR3aa: CASSSEGHGYTF
CDR3nt: TGTGCCAGCAGTTCGGAGGGACATGGCTACACCTTC

v_gene: TRBV2
d_gene: NA
j_gene: TRBJ1-1
abundance: NA
CDR3aa: CASSTTGREAAFF
CDR3nt: TGTGCCAGCAGTACCACAGGGCGAGAAGCGGCTTTCTTT

v_gene: TRBV10-3
d_gene: TRBD1
j_gene: TRBJ1-4
abundance: NA
CDR3aa: CAMRGQENEKLFF
CDR3nt: TGTGCCATGAGGGGACAGGAAAATGAAAAACTGTTTTTT

v_gene: TRBV28
d_gene: NA
j_gene: TRBJ1-2
abundance: few
CDR3aa: CASRPTTGSYGYTF
CDR3nt: TGTGCCAGCAGACCCACGACAGGCTCCTATGGCTACACCTTC

v_gene: TRBV7-2
d_gene: TRBD2
j_gene: TRBJ2-7
abundance: NA
CDR3aa: CASSSGLAGDHEQYF
CDR3nt: TGTGCCAGCAGCTCGGGACTAGCGGGAGACCACGAGCAGTACTTC

v_gene: TRBV9
d_gene: NA
j_gene: TRBJ1-4
abundance: NA
CDR3aa: CASSVARHAEKLFF
CDR3nt: TGTGCCAGCAGCGTAGCCAGGCACGCGGAAAAACTGTTTTTT

v_gene: TRBV7-9
d_gene: NA
j_gene: TRBJ1-4
abundance: NA
CDR3aa: CASSSWWANEKLFF
CDR3nt: TGTGCCAGCAGCTCCTGGTGGGCAAATGAAAAACTGTTTTTT

v_gene: TRBV7-9
d_gene: NA
j_gene: TRBJ2-7
abundance: few
CDR3aa: CASSFALPVYSPVYEQYF
CDR3nt: TGTGCCAGCAGCTTTGCCCTCCCGGTCTACAGCCCGGTCTACGAGCAGTACTTC